Listed below are T cell receptor beta chains from one sample, sequenced in a study of blood T cell repertoires in COVID-19. Assay: immunoSEQ multiplex PCR; the TCRdb copy retains only in-frame clones and omits some. Of around 170,000 clones listed, approximately 80% are singletons. The sequencing sample was made of PBMCs or T cells enriched from blood (not recorded which). These receptors were taken from a middle-aged man who had recovered from COVID-19. The CDR3 runs from the conserved cysteine through the conserved F or W.

>TRBV29-1|TRBJ1-2
CSVPGQATYGYTF
>TRBV12-5|TRBJ1-3
CASGKDSLPSGNTIYF
>TRBV11-3|TRBJ1-2
CASSLVTDLNYGYTF
>TRBV2|TRBJ2-6
CASRIRGIGANVLTF
>TRBV27|TRBJ2-6
CASSSGQGVPGANVLTF
>TRBV12-3/TRBV12-4|TRBJ2-5
CASSFYSETQYF
>TRBV27|TRBJ1-6
CASSLSVSGGYNSPLHF
>TRBV28|TRBJ1-2
CASSFPTGSVMGYGYTF
>TRBV15|TRBJ2-3
CATNPGLAGVWDLGYTQYF
>TRBV6-5|TRBJ2-3
CASSLRDTNTDTQYF
>TRBV30|TRBJ2-5
CARGTGTSPLEETQYF
>TRBV2|TRBJ2-1
CASSGNSVNEQFF
>TRBV30|TRBJ1-2
CAWREWTGPRGYTF
>TRBV6-2/TRBV6-3|TRBJ2-2
CASSSDPDRGQNTGELFF
>TRBV11-1|TRBJ2-7
CASSRRRVAYEQYF
>TRBV6-2/TRBV6-3|TRBJ1-4
CASSYAIPSEKLFF
>TRBV5-1|TRBJ1-6
CASSLAGEWQANSPLHF
>TRBV27|TRBJ2-3
CASSLWGGAEDTQYF
>TRBV3-1/TRBV3-2|TRBJ1-1
CASGSTEAFF
>TRBV27|TRBJ1-2
CASSSGQGARGYTF
>TRBV27|TRBJ2-1
CASSFPSGSEFF
>TRBV5-1|TRBJ2-3
CASSSPGGSTDTQYF
>TRBV5-1|TRBJ2-5
CASSKDSSQETQYF